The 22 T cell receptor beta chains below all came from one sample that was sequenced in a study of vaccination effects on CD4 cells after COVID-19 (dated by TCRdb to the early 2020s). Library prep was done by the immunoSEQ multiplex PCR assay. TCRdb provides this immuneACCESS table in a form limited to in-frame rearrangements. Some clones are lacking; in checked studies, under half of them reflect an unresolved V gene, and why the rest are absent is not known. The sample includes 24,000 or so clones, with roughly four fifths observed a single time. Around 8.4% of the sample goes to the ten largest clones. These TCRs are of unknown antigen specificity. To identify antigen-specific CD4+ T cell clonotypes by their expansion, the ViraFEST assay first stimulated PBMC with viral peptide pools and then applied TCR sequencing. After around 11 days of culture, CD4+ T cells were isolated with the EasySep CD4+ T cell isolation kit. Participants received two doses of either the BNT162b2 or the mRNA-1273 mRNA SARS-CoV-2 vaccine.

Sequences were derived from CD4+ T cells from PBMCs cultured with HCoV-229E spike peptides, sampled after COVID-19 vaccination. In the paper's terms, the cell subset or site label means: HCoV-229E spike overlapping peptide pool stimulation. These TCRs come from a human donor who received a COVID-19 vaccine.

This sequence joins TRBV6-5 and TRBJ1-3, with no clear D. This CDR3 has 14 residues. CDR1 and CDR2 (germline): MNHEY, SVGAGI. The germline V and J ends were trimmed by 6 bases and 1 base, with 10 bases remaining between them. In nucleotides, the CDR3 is TGTGCCAGCAGCCCCACAGTTTCTGGAAACACCATATATTTT. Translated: CASSPTVSGNTIYF.

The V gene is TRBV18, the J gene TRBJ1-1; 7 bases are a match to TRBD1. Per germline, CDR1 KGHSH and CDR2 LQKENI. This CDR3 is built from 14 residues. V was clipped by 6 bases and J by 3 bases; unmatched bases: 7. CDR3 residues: CASSWDSFYTEAFF. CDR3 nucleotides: TGTGCCAGCTCTTGGGACAGTTTCTACACTGAAGCTTTCTTT.

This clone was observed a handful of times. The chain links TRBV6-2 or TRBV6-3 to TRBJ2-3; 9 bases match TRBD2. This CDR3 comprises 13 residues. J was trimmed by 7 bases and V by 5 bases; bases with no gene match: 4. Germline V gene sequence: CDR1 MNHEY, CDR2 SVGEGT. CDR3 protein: CASSQGLANTQYF. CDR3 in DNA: TGTGCCAGCAGTCAGGGACTAGCAAATACGCAGTATTTT.

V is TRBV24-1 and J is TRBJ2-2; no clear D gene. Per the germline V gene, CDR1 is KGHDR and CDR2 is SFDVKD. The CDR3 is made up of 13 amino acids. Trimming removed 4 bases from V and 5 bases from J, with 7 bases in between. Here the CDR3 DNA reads TGTGCCACCAGTGAAGGCACGACCGGGGAGCTGTTTTTT. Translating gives CATSEGTTGELFF.

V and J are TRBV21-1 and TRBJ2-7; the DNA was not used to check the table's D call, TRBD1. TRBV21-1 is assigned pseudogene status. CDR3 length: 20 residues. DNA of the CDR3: TGTGCCAGCAGCAAAAGGACTACTTATGGGCGGGACAGGGTAGGTCGCGAGCAGTACTTC. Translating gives CASSKRTTYGRDRVGREQYF.

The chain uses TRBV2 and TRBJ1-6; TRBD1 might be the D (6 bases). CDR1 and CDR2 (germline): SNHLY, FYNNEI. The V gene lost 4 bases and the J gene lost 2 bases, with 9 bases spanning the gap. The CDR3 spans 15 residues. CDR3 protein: CASSARQAYNSPLHF. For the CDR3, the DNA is TGTGCCAGCAGTGCCCGACAGGCCTATAATTCACCCCTCCACTTT.

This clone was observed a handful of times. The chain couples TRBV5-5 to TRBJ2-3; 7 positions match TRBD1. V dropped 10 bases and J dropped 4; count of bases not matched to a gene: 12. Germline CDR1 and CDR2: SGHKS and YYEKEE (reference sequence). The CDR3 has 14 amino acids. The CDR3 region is CASDRRGIADTQYF. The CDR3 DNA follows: TGTGCCTCCGACCGCAGGGGGATCGCAGATACGCAGTATTTT. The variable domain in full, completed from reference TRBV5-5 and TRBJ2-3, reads DAGVTQSPTHLIKTRGQQVTLRCSPISGHKSVSWYQQVLGQGPQFIFQYYEKEERGRGNFPDRFSARQFPNYSSELNVNALLLGDSALYLCASDRRGIADTQYFGPGTRLTVL.

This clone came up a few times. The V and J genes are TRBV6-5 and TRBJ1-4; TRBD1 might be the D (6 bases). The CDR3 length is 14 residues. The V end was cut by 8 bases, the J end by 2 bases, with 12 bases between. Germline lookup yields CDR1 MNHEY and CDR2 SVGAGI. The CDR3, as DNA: TGTGCCAGCGCCAGGGGTTGGACTAATGAAAAACTGTTTTTT. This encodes CASARGWTNEKLFF.

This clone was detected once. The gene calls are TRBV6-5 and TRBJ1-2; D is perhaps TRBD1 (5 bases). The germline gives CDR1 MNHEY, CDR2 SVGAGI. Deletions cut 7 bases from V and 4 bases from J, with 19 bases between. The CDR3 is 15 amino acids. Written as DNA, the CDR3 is TGTGCCAGCATCCCGGAAAACAGGCCAGGCTATGGCTACACCTTC. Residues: CASIPENRPGYGYTF.

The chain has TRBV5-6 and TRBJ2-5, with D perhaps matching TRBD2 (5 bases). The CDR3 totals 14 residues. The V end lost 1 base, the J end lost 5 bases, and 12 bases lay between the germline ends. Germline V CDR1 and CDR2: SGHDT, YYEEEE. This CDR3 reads CASSLPGVSETQYF. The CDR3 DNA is TGTGCCAGCAGCTTGCCCGGGGTGAGCGAGACCCAGTACTTC.

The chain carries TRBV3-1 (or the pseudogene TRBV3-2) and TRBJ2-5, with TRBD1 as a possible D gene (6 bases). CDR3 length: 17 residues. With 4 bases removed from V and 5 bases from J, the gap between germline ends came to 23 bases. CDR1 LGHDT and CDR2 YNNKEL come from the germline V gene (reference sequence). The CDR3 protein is CASSLQTGNRASETQYF. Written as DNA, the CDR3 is TGTGCCAGCAGCCTCCAAACAGGAAACAGGGCGAGCGAGACCCAGTACTTC.

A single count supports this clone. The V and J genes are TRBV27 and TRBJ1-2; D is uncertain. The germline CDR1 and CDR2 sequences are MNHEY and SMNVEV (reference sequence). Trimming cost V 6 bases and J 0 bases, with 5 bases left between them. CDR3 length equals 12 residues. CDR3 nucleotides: TGTGCCAGCAGATACGCTAACTATGGCTACACCTTC. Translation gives CASRYANYGYTF.

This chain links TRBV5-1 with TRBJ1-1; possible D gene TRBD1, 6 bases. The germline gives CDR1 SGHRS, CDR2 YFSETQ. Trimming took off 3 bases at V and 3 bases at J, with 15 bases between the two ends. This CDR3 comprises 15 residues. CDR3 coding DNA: TGCGCCAGCAGCTCCGGGCAAACAGGGTACACTGAAGCTTTCTTT. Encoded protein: CASSSGQTGYTEAFF.

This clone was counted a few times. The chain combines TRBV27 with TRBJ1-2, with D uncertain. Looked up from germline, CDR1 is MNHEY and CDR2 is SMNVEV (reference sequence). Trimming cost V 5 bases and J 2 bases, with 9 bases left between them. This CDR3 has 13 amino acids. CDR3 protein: CASSKGPNYGYTF. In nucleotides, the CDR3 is TGTGCCAGCAGTAAAGGGCCGAACTATGGCTACACCTTC.

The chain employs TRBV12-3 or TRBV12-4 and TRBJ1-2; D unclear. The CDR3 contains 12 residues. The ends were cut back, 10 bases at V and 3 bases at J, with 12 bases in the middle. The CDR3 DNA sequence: TGTGCCATCTATGACATTTACTATGGCTACACCTTC. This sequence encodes CAIYDIYYGYTF.

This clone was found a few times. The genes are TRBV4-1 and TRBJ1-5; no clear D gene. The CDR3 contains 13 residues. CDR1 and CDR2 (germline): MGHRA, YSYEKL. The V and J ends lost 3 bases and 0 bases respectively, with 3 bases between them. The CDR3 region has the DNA TGCGCCAGCAGCCAGTATAGCAATCAGCCCCAGCATTTT. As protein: CASSQYSNQPQHF.

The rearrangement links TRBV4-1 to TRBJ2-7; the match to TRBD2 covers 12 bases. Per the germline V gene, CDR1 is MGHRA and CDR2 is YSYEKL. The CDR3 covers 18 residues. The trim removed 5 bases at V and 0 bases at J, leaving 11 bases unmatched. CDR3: CASSRRTSGTTSSYEQYF. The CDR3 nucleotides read TGCGCCAGCAGCAGAAGGACTAGCGGGACTACTAGCTCCTACGAGCAGTACTTC.

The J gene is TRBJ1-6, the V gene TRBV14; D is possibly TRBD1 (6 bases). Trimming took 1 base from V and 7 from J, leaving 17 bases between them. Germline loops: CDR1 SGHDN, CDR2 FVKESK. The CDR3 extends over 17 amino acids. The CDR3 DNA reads TGTGCCAGCAGCCAAGGTTCACAGGGATTTAGGAATTCACCCCTCCACTTT. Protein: CASSQGSQGFRNSPLHF.

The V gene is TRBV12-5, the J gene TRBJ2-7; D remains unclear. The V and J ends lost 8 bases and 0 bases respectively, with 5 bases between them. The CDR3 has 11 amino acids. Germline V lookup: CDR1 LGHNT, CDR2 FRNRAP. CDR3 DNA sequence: TGTGCTAGTTCCAGCTCCTACGAGCAGTACTTC. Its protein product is CASSSSYEQYF.

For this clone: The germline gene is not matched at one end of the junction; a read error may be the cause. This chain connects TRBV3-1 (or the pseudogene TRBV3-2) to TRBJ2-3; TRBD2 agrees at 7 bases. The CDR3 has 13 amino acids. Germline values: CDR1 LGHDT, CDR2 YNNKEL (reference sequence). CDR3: CASSQDGREPQVF. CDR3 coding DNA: TGTGCCAGCAGCCAAGACGGGCGGGAGCCCCAAGTTTTT.

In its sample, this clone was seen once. CDR3 DNA sequence: TGCGCCAGCAGATCGGGAGGGCCTTCGAACACCGGGGAGCTGTTTTTT. It translates to CASRSGGPSNTGELFF. The rearrangement uses TRBV5-1 and TRBJ2-2; 8 bases align to TRBD2. The germline CDR1 and CDR2 sequences are SGHRS and YFSETQ. CDR3 size: 16 residues. V gave up 5 bases and J gave up 0 bases; unmatched junction bases: 6.

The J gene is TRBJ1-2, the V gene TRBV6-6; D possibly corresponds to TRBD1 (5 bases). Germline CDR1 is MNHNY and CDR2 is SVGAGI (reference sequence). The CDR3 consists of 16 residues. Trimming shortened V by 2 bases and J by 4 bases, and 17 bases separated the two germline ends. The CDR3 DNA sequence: TGTGCCAGCAGTTACCCGTGGGGGTCCCCCCTCTATGGCTACACCTTC. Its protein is CASSYPWGSPLYGYTF.